This TCR beta chain was obtained from a study of T-cell reconstitution after alpha-beta-depleted transplantation in children. This clonotype was observed a few times. A TCRbeta library incorporating unique molecular identifiers was prepared. TCRdb re-derived calls from the PCR reads in MiXCR, one entry per CDR3 protein. The data contain around 600,000 distinct CDR3 sequences, around 16% of them singletons. CDR3 size: 14 residues. The V end lost 4 bases, the J end lost 3 bases, and 9 bases lay between the germline ends. Looked up from germline, CDR1 is MDHEN and CDR2 is SYDVKM. The TCR originated in a human donor who donated a stem cell graft to a child with acute myeloid leukemia. The V call is TRBV28, the J call TRBJ1-4, with TRBD1 as a possible D gene (6 bases). Specimen: PBMCs from the stem cell graft donor, collected from the stem cell graft. The CDR3, as DNA: TGTGCCAGCAGTTCCGGGACATCTAATGAAAAACTGTTTTTT. Protein product: CASSSGTSNEKLFF.